These 3 T cell receptor beta chains share one sample of origin, sequenced in a study of metastatic and nonmetastatic thyroid tumors. TCRdb reprocessed the PCR reads via MiXCR. The data contain about 38,000 clones, around 30% of them singletons. All patients were treatment-naive before thyroid surgery. Material for sequencing was blood. Every receptor here comes from a male donor with papillary thyroid cancer or a benign thyroid nodule (not recorded which). Some clones in this sample may be carry-over from other donors' samples.

The CDR3 is CASRIPLSTGELFF. The CDR3 DNA reads TGTGCCAGCAGGATCCCCTTATCCACCGGGGAGCTGTTTTTT. The chain links TRBV6-1 to TRBJ2-2; D not resolved. V lost 6 bases and J 4 bases, leaving 12 bases between the germline ends. Germline CDR1 is MNHNS and CDR2 is SASEGT. CDR3 size: 14 residues.

With respect to this clone: This may come from a read error, since a much larger clone is one base off. The same CDR3 also results from other DNA sequences found in this sample. This rearrangement joins TRBV25-1 to TRBJ2-1; possibly TRBD2 for D (6 bases). Germline CDR1 and CDR2: MGHDK and SYGVNS. The CDR3 extends over 15 amino acids. CDR3 nucleotides: TGTGCCAGCAGTCGGGGACGGGGGACCTATAATGAGCAGTTCTTC. This codes for CASSRGRGTYNEQFF.

This clone occurred a few times. The gene calls are TRBV5-6 and TRBJ2-6, with D maybe TRBD2 (5 bases). CDR3 length: 17 residues. V was cut by 7 bases and J by 1 base, with 18 bases left in between. CDR1 SGHDT and CDR2 YYEEEE come from the germline V gene. CDR3 sequence (DNA): TGTGCCAGCGATTCCTTAGACGGACTGTCTGGGGCCAACGTCCTGACTTTC. Protein sequence: CASDSLDGLSGANVLTF.